The rows below give T cell receptor beta chains drawn from one sample of a study of blood T cells in healthy people across ages. MiXCR, applied by TCRdb to the 5' RACE reads, yields one record per CDR3 protein. The sample records about 1,400,000 distinct CDR3 sequences, about 43% being singletons. The sequencing sample was made of blood. Receptors originate from a woman between 18 and 29 years old in good health. Both conserved end residues are part of each CDR3. D genes are given only for firm matches. A clone size is listed for some rows: how often the clone was seen (once, few, many), or a class if it is expanded.

D gene: .
clone size: .
V gene: TRBV27
J gene: TRBJ2-1
CDR3 DNA: TGTGCCAGCAGTTACCTAGTCTCCTACAATGAGCAGTTCTTC
CDR3 protein: CASSYLVSYNEQFF

D gene: TRBD2
clone size: .
V gene: TRBV20-1
J gene: TRBJ2-1
CDR3 DNA: TGCAGTGCTAGAGAGGGACTAGCGGGGAACTACAATGAGCAGTTCTTC
CDR3 protein: CSAREGLAGNYNEQFF

D gene: TRBD2
clone size: .
V gene: TRBV10-3
J gene: TRBJ2-3
CDR3 DNA: TGTGCCATCAGTGATTTAGCGGGAGACACAGATACGCAGTATTTT
CDR3 protein: CAISDLAGDTDTQYF

D gene: TRBD1
clone size: .
V gene: TRBV5-1
J gene: TRBJ1-1
CDR3 DNA: TGCGCCAGCAGCCTAGGACAGGTCCGGTCCCCTGAAGCTTTCTTT
CDR3 protein: CASSLGQVRSPEAFF

D gene: .
clone size: few
V gene: TRBV10-3
J gene: TRBJ1-4
CDR3 DNA: TGTGCCATCAGTGATCTCCCAACTAATGAAAAACTGTTTTTT
CDR3 protein: CAISDLPTNEKLFF

D gene: .
clone size: many
V gene: TRBV29-1
J gene: TRBJ2-5
CDR3 DNA: TGCAGCGTCCCCCGGGGTCGGGACCAAGAGACCCAGTACTTC
CDR3 protein: CSVPRGRDQETQYF

D gene: TRBD1
clone size: .
V gene: TRBV28
J gene: TRBJ2-5
CDR3 DNA: TGTGCCAGCAGTTTCGGGCAGGGGGCTCGGAATGAGCAGTACTTC
CDR3 protein: CASSFGQGARNEQYF

D gene: TRBD2
clone size: .
V gene: TRBV7-3
J gene: TRBJ2-1
CDR3 DNA: TGTGCCAGCAGCTCCCACCTAGCGGCGGAGCAGTTCTTC
CDR3 protein: CASSSHLAAEQFF

D gene: .
clone size: .
V gene: TRBV29-1
J gene: TRBJ2-5
CDR3 DNA: TGCAGCGTTGAGAGGGGGAGGGGTGAGCAGTACTTC
CDR3 protein: CSVERGRGEQYF

D gene: .
clone size: few
V gene: TRBV5-1
J gene: TRBJ2-7
CDR3 DNA: TGCGCCAGCAGCTTCCGGGGCGAAGGGACCTACGAGCAGTACTTC
CDR3 protein: CASSFRGEGTYEQYF

D gene: .
clone size: few
V gene: TRBV12-3/TRBV12-4
J gene: TRBJ1-6
CDR3 DNA: TGTGCCAGCAGTCCCTCCGGGACCCAGAATTCACCCCTCCACTTT
CDR3 protein: CASSPSGTQNSPLHF

D gene: TRBD2
clone size: .
V gene: TRBV6-2/TRBV6-3
J gene: TRBJ2-1
CDR3 DNA: TGTGTCAGCAGTTACCTGGGAGTTTATGCGGGAGTGAGGGAGCAGTTCTTC
CDR3 protein: CVSSYLGVYAGVREQFF

D gene: TRBD1
clone size: once
V gene: TRBV24-1
J gene: TRBJ1-5
CDR3 DNA: TGTGCCACCAGTGATTTTGAGGGACAGGGGGTTAATCAGCCCCAGCATTTT
CDR3 protein: CATSDFEGQGVNQPQHF

D gene: .
clone size: .
V gene: TRBV12-3/TRBV12-4
J gene: TRBJ2-5
CDR3 DNA: TGTGCCAGCAGTGGGACGGTCCTAGAGACCCAGTACTTC
CDR3 protein: CASSGTVLETQYF

D gene: .
clone size: few
V gene: TRBV29-1
J gene: TRBJ1-2
CDR3 DNA: TGCAGCGTTGAGTCCGGGAATAACTATGGCTACACCTTC
CDR3 protein: CSVESGNNYGYTF

D gene: TRBD1
clone size: .
V gene: TRBV11-1
J gene: TRBJ1-4
CDR3 DNA: TGTGCCAGCAGCTTCCGCCGGGACAGGGACGAAAAACTGTTTTTT
CDR3 protein: CASSFRRDRDEKLFF

D gene: .
clone size: .
V gene: TRBV29-1
J gene: TRBJ2-7
CDR3 DNA: TGCAGCGTTGAAGGAAGTAACTACGAGCAGTACTTC
CDR3 protein: CSVEGSNYEQYF

D gene: .
clone size: .
V gene: TRBV6-5
J gene: TRBJ1-5
CDR3 DNA: TGTGCCAGCAGTTACCTGGGTAGGAGCAATCAGCCCCAGCATTTT
CDR3 protein: CASSYLGRSNQPQHF

D gene: .
clone size: .
V gene: TRBV2
J gene: TRBJ1-2
CDR3 DNA: TGTGCCAGCAGTGGACCTACTGAGGGCTGTGGCTACACCTTC
CDR3 protein: CASSGPTEGCGYTF

D gene: TRBD2
clone size: .
V gene: TRBV29-1
J gene: TRBJ2-7
CDR3 DNA: TGCAGCGTGCGGGGGAAACCCTACGAGCAGTACTTC
CDR3 protein: CSVRGKPYEQYF

D gene: TRBD1
clone size: few
V gene: TRBV7-2
J gene: TRBJ1-1
CDR3 DNA: TGTGCCAGCAGTGCGCAGGGGGCAGGGACTGAAGCTTTCTTT
CDR3 protein: CASSAQGAGTEAFF

D gene: TRBD1
clone size: .
V gene: TRBV12-3/TRBV12-4
J gene: TRBJ1-1
CDR3 DNA: TGTGCCAGCAGTTTCCGGGACAGACAGAGGGCTTTCTTT
CDR3 protein: CASSFRDRQRAFF

D gene: TRBD2
clone size: .
V gene: TRBV10-3
J gene: TRBJ2-3
CDR3 DNA: TGTGCCATCAGTCCGGGACTAGCGGGAAAGCCAGATACGCGGTATTTT
CDR3 protein: CAISPGLAGKPDTRYF

D gene: .
clone size: few
V gene: TRBV7-3
J gene: TRBJ2-3
CDR3 DNA: TGTGCCAGCAGCCGCGGACAAATAAGCACAGATACGCAGTATTTT
CDR3 protein: CASSRGQISTDTQYF

D gene: .
clone size: .
V gene: TRBV2
J gene: TRBJ2-5
CDR3 DNA: TGTGCCAGCAGTGCCCGGGTCCGTGAAGAGACCCAGTACTTC
CDR3 protein: CASSARVREETQYF

D gene: .
clone size: few
V gene: TRBV4-2
J gene: TRBJ1-2
CDR3 DNA: TGTGCCAGCAGCCACCTACTGGAGGCAGATTATGGCTACACCTTC
CDR3 protein: CASSHLLEADYGYTF

D gene: .
clone size: .
V gene: TRBV29-1
J gene: TRBJ1-4
CDR3 DNA: TGCAGCGTTGTGGGAACTAATGAAAAACTGTTTTTT
CDR3 protein: CSVVGTNEKLFF

D gene: TRBD1
clone size: .
V gene: TRBV15
J gene: TRBJ2-3
CDR3 DNA: TGTGCCACCAGCAGAGGACAGGGGATGGCAGATACGCAGTATTTT
CDR3 protein: CATSRGQGMADTQYF